This TCR beta chain is from a study of cytomegalovirus exposure and HLA in healthy donors. Study-level results: It was assumed in the presence/absence analyses that sequencing depth was roughly uniform across donors.

With regard to this clone: Its antigen is not identified.

V lost 4 bases and J lost 6; bases outside the gene matches: 8. This CDR3 is 15 amino acids long. Germline CDR1 SGHRS, CDR2 YFSETQ. With 60 Vbeta and 13 Jbeta primers, the PCR was carried out. Some clones are missing from TCRdb's copy, which holds only in-frame ones; the method was immunoSEQ multiplex PCR. The data hold about 150,000 clones, with 70% to 85% observed a single time. The sequencing input was PBMCs. The receptor was derived from a man younger than 35 in good health and CMV-seronegative. V and J are TRBV5-1 and TRBJ2-1, with TRBD1 matching 9 bases. DNA of the CDR3: TGCGCCAGCAGCACCGGGGACAGGGTGGGCAATGAGCAGTTCTTC. It codes for CASSTGDRVGNEQFF. The full variable domain, rest sourced from reference TRBV5-1 and TRBJ2-1, is KAGVTQTPRYLIKTRGQQVTLSCSPISGHRSVSWYQQTPGQGLQFLFEYFSETQRNKGNFPGRFSGRQFSNSRSEMNVSTLELGDSALYLCASSTGDRVGNEQFFGPGTRLTVL.